The 19 T cell receptor beta chains below all came from one sample that was sequenced in a study of shared clonotypes between healthy human individuals. Only in-frame clones appear in the TCRdb table, and some are missing; sequencing was by immunoSEQ multiplex PCR. This repertoire shows hundreds of thousands of clones, roughly 95% found once; its top ten account for less than 0.13%. In the naive CD8 group, cells lacked CD45RO and were positively selected for CCR7, so terminally differentiated effector memory CD45RA+ cells were left out. Sequencing input: naive CD8+ T cells sorted from blood. Source of these receptors: a woman in her 30s in good health.

This sequence joins TRBV7-9 and TRBJ1-1; perhaps TRBD1 as D (5 bases). CDR3 length: 12 residues. V lost 5 bases to trimming and J lost 5 bases, with 9 bases between them. Germline CDR1 reads SEHNR; CDR2 reads FQNEAQ (reference sequence). Here the CDR3 reads CASSQGGTEAFF. Here the CDR3 DNA reads TGTGCCAGCAGCCAGGGTGGTACTGAAGCTTTCTTT.

V gene TRBV2 combines with J gene TRBJ2-7, with a tentative D call TRBD2 (6 bases). CDR3 length: 15 amino acids. Germline-derived CDR1 and CDR2 are SNHLY and FYNNEI. V was shortened by 8 bases and J by 0 bases, with 17 bases between the two germline ends. The CDR3 coding sequence is TGTGCCAGCCCCACGCTCTCCGGGGGCTCCTACGAGCAGTACTTC. Its translation: CASPTLSGGSYEQYF.

This chain joins TRBV4-2 and TRBJ1-1; D remains ambiguous. This CDR3 comprises 15 residues. With 0 bases removed from V and 0 bases from J, the gap between germline ends came to 8 bases. Germline V gene lookup returns CDR1 LGHNA and CDR2 YNFKEQ. The CDR3 DNA reads TGTGCCAGCAGCCAAGAACGGTTCATGAACACTGAAGCTTTCTTT. Amino acid sequence: CASSQERFMNTEAFF.

A remark on this clone: Other DNA sequences in this specimen translate into the identical CDR3. The gene calls are TRBV5-6 and TRBJ1-5; D is unresolved. The CDR3 spans 13 residues. CDR1 and CDR2 (germline): SGHDT, YYEEEE. V was cut by 0 bases and J by 3 bases, with 4 bases left in between. CDR3 DNA sequence: TGTGCCAGCAGCTTGGGAAACAATCAGCCCCAGCATTTT. Translation: CASSLGNNQPQHF.

This clone was detected only once. This chain joins TRBV6-1 and TRBJ1-5; D possibly corresponds to TRBD1 (5 bases). V was shortened by 3 bases and J by 0 bases, with 9 bases between the two germline ends. The germline gives CDR1 MNHNS, CDR2 SASEGT. The CDR3 length is 15 residues. Written as DNA, the CDR3 is TGTGCCAGCAGTGAGGGACGGATTAGCAATCAGCCCCAGCATTTT. Protein product: CASSEGRISNQPQHF.

The V gene is TRBV4-1, the J gene TRBJ2-7; 8 nucleotides line up with TRBD2. The CDR3 loop spans 20 amino acids. The junction had 20 bases not matched to a gene; V was cut back by 0 bases and J by 4 bases. Germline lookup yields CDR1 MGHRA and CDR2 YSYEKL. The CDR3, as DNA: TGCGCCAGCAGCCAAGATGGTGATACAGGTCCCGGGACTAGGGAATACGAGCAGTACTTC. This codes for CASSQDGDTGPGTREYEQYF.

The table lists this clone with a count of one. This chain uses TRBV5-4 with TRBJ2-5; tentatively, D is TRBD1 or TRBD2 (5 bases each). This CDR3 has 13 amino acids. CDR1 and CDR2 from the germline V gene are SGHNT and YYREEE (reference sequence). Trimming removed 7 bases at V and 4 bases at J, with 14 bases between. The CDR3 region is CASQGSGGETQYF. In nucleotides, the CDR3 is TGTGCCAGCCAGGGTAGTGGGGGAGAGACCCAGTACTTC.

The gene calls are TRBV7-9 and TRBJ1-3; D remains unclear. This CDR3 has 15 amino acids. Germline V gene sequence: CDR1 SEHNR, CDR2 FQNEAQ (reference sequence). V lost 6 bases and J 0 bases, leaving 12 bases between the germline ends. This CDR3 is CASRPTPSSGNTIYF. The CDR3 DNA reads as TGTGCCAGCAGGCCTACACCAAGCTCTGGAAACACCATATATTTT. Using reference TRBV7-9 and TRBJ1-3 for the parts outside the CDR3, the full variable domain is DTGVSQNPRHKITKRGQNVTFRCDPISEHNRLYWYRQTLGQGPEFLTYFQNEAQLEKSRLLSDRFSAERPKGSFSTLEIQRTEQGDSAMYLCASRPTPSSGNTIYFGEGSWLTVV.

V gene TRBV4-1 combines with J gene TRBJ2-7; D may match TRBD1 or TRBD2 (5 bases each). Trimming took 4 bases from V and 6 from J, leaving 16 bases between them. The germline gives CDR1 MGHRA, CDR2 YSYEKL. This CDR3 is 14 amino acids long. CDR3 sequence (DNA): TGCGCCAGCAGCCTCGCCGGGGCAAGGGGCGAGCAGTACTTC. It yields the protein CASSLAGARGEQYF.

This sequence joins TRBV9 and TRBJ2-5, with 12 bases matching TRBD2. The trim removed 3 bases at V and 5 bases at J, leaving 8 bases unmatched. Germline V gene data show CDR1 as SGDLS and CDR2 as YYNGEE. CDR3 length: 16 amino acids. The CDR3 loop reads CASSELTSGRRETQYF. The CDR3, as DNA: TGTGCCAGCAGCGAATTAACTAGCGGGAGGAGGGAGACCCAGTACTTC. The full variable domain, rest sourced from reference TRBV9 and TRBJ2-5, is DSGVTQTPKHLITATGQRVTLRCSPRSGDLSVYWYQQSLDQGLQFLIQYYNGEERAKGNILERFSAQQFPDLHSELNLSSLELGDSALYFCASSELTSGRRETQYFGPGTRLLVL.

CDR3 DNA: TGTGCCAGCAGTTTGTACGTCGGCACAGTGATGGAGACCCAGTACTTC. Its protein is CASSLYVGTVMETQYF. This chain connects TRBV28 to TRBJ2-5, with unresolved D. The germline CDR1 and CDR2 sequences are MDHEN and SYDVKM. This CDR3 contains 16 residues. Trimming shortened V by 3 bases and J by 5 bases, and 19 bases separated the two germline ends.

The rearrangement joins TRBV5-1 to TRBJ2-7; D not certain. Trimming took off 6 bases at V and 0 bases at J, with 13 bases between the two ends. The CDR3 has 14 amino acids. Looked up from germline, CDR1 is SGHRS and CDR2 is YFSETQ. Written as DNA, the CDR3 is TGCGCCAGCAATGTGGACCCGACCTCCTACGAGCAGTACTTC. Its translation: CASNVDPTSYEQYF.

With respect to this clone: Different DNA sequences within this sample yield the same CDR3. The chain uses TRBV27 and TRBJ2-5, with 13 bases that match TRBD2. J gave up 5 bases and V 2 bases, and 5 bases lay outside the gene matches. Germline CDR1 MNHEY, CDR2 SMNVEV (reference sequence). The CDR3 runs 16 residues. The CDR3 sequence is CASSLLLAGGPETQYF. DNA for the CDR3: TGTGCCAGCAGTTTACTACTAGCGGGAGGGCCGGAGACCCAGTACTTC.

The J gene is TRBJ2-1, the V gene TRBV7-3; 8 bases line up with TRBD2. CDR3 length: 15 amino acids. V shed 4 bases, J shed 7 bases, and the junction held 9 bases outside the gene matches. Looked up from germline, CDR1 is SGHTA and CDR2 is FQGTGA. CDR3 protein: CASSSVSGARNEQFF. CDR3 nucleotides: TGTGCCAGCAGCTCTGTTAGCGGGGCACGGAATGAGCAGTTCTTC.

The rearrangement uses TRBV28 and TRBJ1-2; D possibly corresponds to TRBD1 (5 bases). The CDR3 runs to 16 residues. CDR1 is MDHEN and CDR2 is SYDVKM in the germline V gene. The V end lost 6 bases, the J end lost 2 bases, and 19 bases lay between the germline ends. Here the CDR3 DNA reads TGTGCCAGCAGCACGGGATGGGGGTCCCTGAACTATGGCTACACCTTC. Its translation is CASSTGWGSLNYGYTF.

The chain combines TRBV19 with TRBJ2-1; D not certain. This CDR3 has 13 residues. Germline CDR1 and CDR2: LNHDA and SQIVND (reference sequence). V was trimmed by 4 bases and J by 4 bases, leaving 8 bases between them. Here the CDR3 DNA reads TGTGCCAGTAGTAAGACTTTTTACAATGAGCAGTTCTTC. Amino acid sequence: CASSKTFYNEQFF. Drawing the rest from reference TRBV19 and TRBJ2-1, the complete variable domain is DGGITQSPKYLFRKEGQNVTLSCEQNLNHDAMYWYRQDPGQGLRLIYYSQIVNDFQKGDIAEGYSVSREKKESFPLTVTSAQKNPTAFYLCASSKTFYNEQFFGPGTRLTVL.

The rearrangement joins TRBV11-2 to TRBJ2-7; D tentatively fits TRBD1 or TRBD2 (5 bases each). Germline CDR1 SGHAT, CDR2 FQNNGV. Trimming pared 4 bases from V and 3 bases from J, leaving 19 bases between. The CDR3 is made up of 16 amino acids. CDR3 bases: TGTGCCAGCAGCTCCCCCACAGGCGACGGGGTCTACGAGCAGTACTTC. Translating gives CASSSPTGDGVYEQYF.

This sequence joins TRBV9 and TRBJ2-1, with 9 nucleotides matching TRBD2. The CDR3 is made up of 15 amino acids. Losses at the gene ends were 0 bases for V and 8 bases for J; bases not matched to a gene: 6. CDR1 is SGDLS, CDR2 YYNGEE, per germline. The CDR3: CASSVGTSVVDEQFF. The CDR3 nucleotides are TGTGCCAGCAGCGTAGGGACTAGCGTCGTCGATGAGCAGTTCTTC. The full variable domain, in which reference TRBV9 and TRBJ2-1 provide the parts outside the CDR3, is DSGVTQTPKHLITATGQRVTLRCSPRSGDLSVYWYQQSLDQGLQFLIQYYNGEERAKGNILERFSAQQFPDLHSELNLSSLELGDSALYFCASSVGTSVVDEQFFGPGTRLTVL.

In DNA, the CDR3 is TGTGCCAGCAGCTTAGGACTCAACAATGAGCAGTTCTTC. It encodes CASSLGLNNEQFF. The chain has TRBV7-3 and TRBJ2-1; possible D gene TRBD2, 5 bases. Trimming cost V 2 bases and J 5 bases, with 7 bases left between them. Per the germline V gene, CDR1 is SGHTA and CDR2 is FQGTGA. The CDR3 is 13 amino acids.